This TCR beta chain was captured by sequencing in a study of identifying expanded T cells in peripheral blood (dated by TCRdb to the late 2010s). With respect to the entire study: Technical replicates were generated by sequencing separate aliquots of the same genomic DNA pool, and four replicates were compared pairwise.

From its cysteine to its phenylalanine, the CDR3 spans 15 amino acids. The sequence is cut down to CDR3 DNA, 45 bases in frame from base 1. Via the germline V gene, CDR1 is LGHNA and CDR2 YSLEER. V sheds 1 base and J sheds 1 base, leaving 8 bases between their ends. What the work shows at the level of the full study, not this receptor alone: Across all healthy-donor time intervals, the beta-binomial model significantly lowered both the number of clones called differentially abundant and the false-positive rate. About 1.1 differentially abundant clones were flagged by the binomial model between technical replicates, whereas about 15 and 18 were flagged over approximately two weeks and four weeks, respectively. For all healthy donors, the variance in clone template counts between two-week samples rose significantly as total template count increased. It was expected by the authors that biological variance in healthy repertoires might increase further over much longer intervals, such as months to years.

The immunoSEQ Assay, which relies on bias-controlled multiplex PCR amplification of genomic DNA, was used to profile TCRbeta CDR3 regions. For the original study's pipeline: To quantify the absolute abundance of each unique TCRbeta CDR3 region, the sequences were collapsed and filtered. Differential abundance was tested with a binomial (Fisher-equivalent) model and with a beta-binomial model adding time-dependent variance fitted from healthy donors. Any clone with fewer than 5 combined templates was excluded, and a clone was called differentially abundant if its Benjamini-Hochberg FDR was below 0.01. Beta-binomial variance was modeled as a function of total template count across the two samples using the form v = (b*log(k)+a)^2. The immuneACCESS repertoire file appears here via TCRdb, limited to in-frame rearrangements. These files lack a portion of the clones; in checked studies, under half of the deficit traces to unresolved V genes, and the cause of the others is not known. The V and J calls and clone size come from that table; D and trimming were worked out from the DNA. Recorded for this sample are about 100,000 clones; 88% of them occurred a single time. The leading ten clones occupy more than 5.5% of the sample.

During the collection period, no immune events, such as infections, were documented for the healthy donors. Blood repertoires from healthy donors were used as a training cohort for calibrating time-dependent variance in a beta-binomial model of differential abundance of T-cell clones. There were roughly 10 healthy donors in the training cohort, of whom 3 were female and 7 were male. On average the donors were about 45 years old, and their ages spanned roughly 25 to 70 years. Obtained from a commercial supplier, whole blood was collected from each healthy donor at three time points set around 2 weeks apart. For immunosequencing, genomic DNA was extracted from unsorted whole blood. Of note for this clone: It has no known antigen specificity. Per-base qualities were not stored, and no clone one base away is much larger.

The sequence joins TRBV4-3 to TRBJ2-1, and the D gene may be TRBD2, 6 bases matching. The sequence derives from a person between 18 and 75 years old in good health. Sequenced: blood. The nucleotide sequence is TGCGCCAGCAGCCAAGCAGGGAGGTCCTACAATGAGCAGTTCTTC. Its product reads: CASSQAGRSYNEQFF.